This T cell receptor beta chain was recovered during a study of shared clonotypes between healthy human individuals. The assay was immunoSEQ multiplex PCR, and TCRdb's table has in-frame clones only and misses some. Of 80,000 to 100,000 clones detected, 60% to 70% appear once; the ten largest clones hold about half. Recent acute infections and vaccinations were absent in the healthy HIV-negative adult donors. This clonotype was sampled from a man aged 25-40 years in good health. Sequenced sample: memory CD8+ T cells sorted from blood. Subset specified: CD45RO+ cells pooled with CCR7-negative TemRA cells.

CDR3 amino acids: CASSLGTGMDEQFF. Written as DNA, the CDR3 is TGTGCCAGCAGCTTGGGGACAGGGATGGATGAGCAGTTCTTC. The chain couples TRBV5-5 to TRBJ2-1, with 8 bases aligning to TRBD1. The CDR3 extends over 14 amino acids. Germline-derived CDR1 and CDR2 are SGHKS and YYEKEE (reference sequence). Unmatched junction bases numbered 4, after V lost 0 bases and J lost 8 bases. Full variable domain (remainder filled in from reference TRBV5-5 and TRBJ2-1): DAGVTQSPTHLIKTRGQQVTLRCSPISGHKSVSWYQQVLGQGPQFIFQYYEKEERGRGNFPDRFSARQFPNYSSELNVNALLLGDSALYLCASSLGTGMDEQFFGPGTRLTVL.